The clone carrying this T cell receptor (beta chain) is labeled as medium-sized (0.01 to 0.1%). Antigen: not known. This entry belongs to a study of T cell repertoires and leukemia-associated antigens. Study background: Effective reads per sample ranged from roughly 3.3 to 5.0 million.

MiXCR, applied by TCRdb to the 5' RACE reads, yields one record per CDR3 protein. In the table there are 10,000 to 13,000 distinct CDR3 sequences, approximately 43% of which are singletons. Study-level results: Vbeta, Jbeta, VDJ rearrangement and unique CDR3 counts did not differ significantly across four groups.

Unmatched junction bases numbered 4, after V lost 4 bases and J lost 0 bases. Germline V gives CDR1 SGHRS, CDR2 YFSETQ. The CDR3 loop spans 15 amino acids. V and J are TRBV5-1 and TRBJ2-1, with 7 bases that match TRBD2. The TCR sequence derives from a female donor in good health. Material: CD3+ T cells sorted from blood and cultured. The CDR3: CASSNPSGSYNEQFF. Written as DNA, the CDR3 is TGCGCCAGCAGCAACCCTAGCGGCTCCTACAATGAGCAGTTCTTC.